A selection of T cell receptor beta chains follows, all from one sample in a study of blood T cell repertoires in COVID-19. TCRdb's table, derived via immunoSEQ multiplex PCR, lists solely in-frame clones and lacks some. The sample shows approximately 250,000 clones, 90% of them seen only once. Sequenced input: PBMCs or T cells enriched from blood (not recorded which). These TCRs come from a woman in her 30s with acute COVID-19. The CDR3 runs from the conserved cysteine through the conserved F or W. Fields, in order: CDR3 protein, CDR3 DNA, D gene, clone size, CDR3 length, V gene, J gene. A D gene is named only where the DNA matches it firmly. For some rows the clone size is stated as once, few or many, or as a class when expanded; others skip it.

CDR3: CASSLITAGQDRANTEAFF
DNA: TGTGCCAGCAGCTTAATCACAGCTGGCCAAGACAGGGCGAACACTGAAGCTTTCTTT
D: TRBD1
size: once
length: 19
V: TRBV7-6
J: TRBJ1-1

CDR3: CASTLAGVAYNEQFF
DNA: TGTGCCAGCACCTTAGCGGGAGTAGCTTACAATGAGCAGTTCTTC
D: TRBD2
size: -
length: 15
V: TRBV28
J: TRBJ2-1

CDR3: CASSHTIGLAGGQEQYF
DNA: TGTGCCAGCAGCCATACAATAGGACTAGCGGGAGGCCAGGAGCAGTACTTC
D: TRBD2
size: -
length: 17
V: TRBV7-9
J: TRBJ2-7

CDR3: CASSFPTSGNTDTQYF
DNA: TGTGCCAGCAGTTTCCCCACTAGCGGGAACACAGATACGCAGTATTTT
D: TRBD2
size: -
length: 16
V: TRBV6-2/TRBV6-3
J: TRBJ2-3

CDR3: CAISPQDLSANYGYTF
DNA: TGTGCCATCAGTCCCCAGGACTTATCAGCTAACTATGGCTACACCTTC
D: -
size: -
length: 16
V: TRBV10-3
J: TRBJ1-2

CDR3: CSALGTSSRSYNEQFF
DNA: TGCAGCGCTCTGGGGACTAGCAGTAGGTCCTACAATGAGCAGTTCTTC
D: TRBD2
size: -
length: 16
V: TRBV29-1
J: TRBJ2-1

CDR3: CASSPERAPYEQYF
DNA: TGTGCCAGCAGTCCCGAGCGGGCCCCCTACGAGCAGTACTTC
D: -
size: -
length: 14
V: TRBV28
J: TRBJ2-7

CDR3: CASSSTGGLYGYTF
DNA: TGTGCCAGCTCATCGACAGGGGGGCTCTATGGCTACACCTTC
D: TRBD1
size: -
length: 14
V: TRBV18
J: TRBJ1-2

CDR3: CASRDTGETYNEQFF
DNA: TGTGCCAGCAGGGATACAGGGGAAACCTACAATGAGCAGTTCTTC
D: TRBD1
size: -
length: 15
V: TRBV2
J: TRBJ2-1

CDR3: CASSQAASGDYNEQFF
DNA: TGTGCCAGCAGCCAAGCGGCTAGCGGAGACTACAATGAGCAGTTCTTC
D: -
size: -
length: 16
V: TRBV21-1
J: TRBJ2-1

CDR3: CASSPWGGRDSYEQYF
DNA: TGTGCCAGCAGCCCCTGGGGGGGGCGGGACTCCTACGAGCAGTACTTC
D: -
size: -
length: 16
V: TRBV27
J: TRBJ2-7

CDR3: CASSLRDRGLKDTEAFF
DNA: TGTGCCAGCAGCCTCCGGGACAGGGGGCTGAAGGACACTGAAGCTTTCTTT
D: TRBD1
size: -
length: 17
V: TRBV7-2
J: TRBJ1-1

CDR3: CATSQRGLAGEGSYNEQFF
DNA: TGTGCCACCAGCCAGAGGGGACTAGCGGGAGAGGGCTCCTACAATGAGCAGTTCTTC
D: TRBD2
size: -
length: 19
V: TRBV24-1
J: TRBJ2-1

CDR3: CASSLYAGGVIDTQYF
DNA: TGTGCCAGCAGTTTATATGCAGGGGGTGTAATAGATACGCAGTATTTT
D: TRBD1
size: -
length: 16
V: TRBV27
J: TRBJ2-3

CDR3: CASSFGQDKNIQYF
DNA: TGTGCCAGCAGTTTCGGACAGGACAAAAACATTCAGTACTTC
D: TRBD1
size: -
length: 14
V: TRBV27
J: TRBJ2-4

CDR3: CASSPQGARNTDTQYF
DNA: TGTGCCAGTAGTCCGCAGGGGGCCCGAAACACAGATACGCAGTATTTT
D: TRBD1
size: -
length: 16
V: TRBV19
J: TRBJ2-3

CDR3: CASCDSSSTDTQYF
DNA: TGTGCCAGCTGTGACTCATCTAGCACAGATACGCAGTATTTT
D: -
size: -
length: 14
V: TRBV7-2
J: TRBJ2-3

CDR3: CASSLLAGVINEQFF
DNA: TGTGCCAGCTCTCTACTAGCGGGAGTGATAAATGAGCAGTTCTTC
D: TRBD2
size: -
length: 15
V: TRBV18
J: TRBJ2-1

CDR3: CASSLQGATYEQYF
DNA: TGTGCCAGCAGTTTACAGGGGGCCACTTACGAGCAGTACTTC
D: TRBD1
size: -
length: 14
V: TRBV6-5
J: TRBJ2-7

CDR3: CASSSADTQYF
DNA: TGTGCCAGTAGCTCCGCAGATACGCAGTATTTT
D: -
size: once
length: 11
V: TRBV19
J: TRBJ2-3

CDR3: CASMGEAGRNTEAFF
DNA: TGTGCCAGCATGGGAGAGGCAGGGAGGAATACTGAAGCTTTCTTT
D: -
size: -
length: 15
V: TRBV2
J: TRBJ1-1

CDR3: CAGGVTSGQYF
DNA: TGTGCGGGAGGGGTTACAAGTGGGCAGTACTTC
D: TRBD2
size: -
length: 11
V: TRBV30
J: TRBJ2-7

CDR3: CASSYRDRGLYEQYF
DNA: TGTGCCAGCAGTTACCGGGACAGGGGGCTTTACGAGCAGTACTTC
D: TRBD1
size: once
length: 15
V: TRBV6-5
J: TRBJ2-7

CDR3: CASSLRAGAADTQYF
DNA: TGTGCCAGCAGCTTAAGAGCGGGAGCCGCAGATACGCAGTATTTT
D: TRBD2
size: -
length: 15
V: TRBV7-6
J: TRBJ2-3

CDR3: CASSPGQGSIYEQYF
DNA: TGTGCCAGCAGCCCTGGACAGGGTAGTATATACGAGCAGTACTTC
D: TRBD1
size: -
length: 15
V: TRBV5-4
J: TRBJ2-7

CDR3: CSVDRGSYNEQFF
DNA: TGCAGCGTTGACAGGGGCTCCTACAATGAGCAGTTCTTC
D: -
size: once
length: 13
V: TRBV29-1
J: TRBJ2-1

CDR3: CASSQESTWNTEAFF
DNA: TGTGCCAGCAGCCAAGAATCCACTTGGAACACTGAAGCTTTCTTT
D: -
size: -
length: 15
V: TRBV4-2
J: TRBJ1-1

CDR3: CASSGTGATNEKLFF
DNA: TGTGCCAGCAGTGGGACAGGTGCAACTAATGAAAAACTGTTTTTT
D: TRBD1
size: -
length: 15
V: TRBV2
J: TRBJ1-4

CDR3: CASSLEVRHGYTF
DNA: TGTGCCAGCAGCTTAGAAGTCAGGCATGGCTACACCTTC
D: -
size: once
length: 13
V: TRBV7-2
J: TRBJ1-2

CDR3: CASSLALGVYNEQFF
DNA: TGCGCCAGCAGCTTGGCTCTAGGGGTATACAATGAGCAGTTCTTC
D: -
size: -
length: 15
V: TRBV5-1
J: TRBJ2-1

CDR3: CASSQGIGELFF
DNA: TGTGCCAGCAGCCAGGGGATCGGGGAGCTGTTTTTT
D: -
size: -
length: 12
V: TRBV11-2
J: TRBJ2-2

CDR3: CASSKRAEGYEQYF
DNA: TGCGCCAGCAGCAAGAGAGCGGAAGGTTACGAGCAGTACTTC
D: -
size: -
length: 14
V: TRBV5-1
J: TRBJ2-7

CDR3: CASTDRGQGSHQPQHF
DNA: TGTGCCAGTACCGATAGGGGACAGGGTTCCCATCAGCCCCAGCATTTT
D: TRBD1
size: -
length: 16
V: TRBV19
J: TRBJ1-5

CDR3: CASSTNQGAGNTIYF
DNA: TGTGCCAGCAGTACGAACCAGGGGGCTGGAAACACCATATATTTT
D: TRBD1
size: -
length: 15
V: TRBV28
J: TRBJ1-3

CDR3: CASSVLAGEEQFF
DNA: TGTGCCAGCAGTGTACTAGCGGGAGAGGAGCAGTTCTTC
D: TRBD2
size: -
length: 13
V: TRBV2
J: TRBJ2-1

CDR3: CASSLGTGNEVNQPQHF
DNA: TGTGCCAGCAGCTTGGGGACAGGGAACGAGGTCAATCAGCCCCAGCATTTT
D: TRBD1
size: -
length: 17
V: TRBV5-4
J: TRBJ1-5

CDR3: CASSGQGRGEQFF
DNA: TGCGCCAGCAGTGGGCAGGGGAGGGGTGAGCAGTTCTTC
D: -
size: -
length: 13
V: TRBV10-2
J: TRBJ2-1

CDR3: CASSPRWGRDRNEQFF
DNA: TGTGCCAGCAGCCCTCGGTGGGGGCGGGACAGGAATGAGCAGTTCTTC
D: -
size: -
length: 16
V: TRBV21-1
J: TRBJ2-1

CDR3: CASSASGSLFNEQFF
DNA: TGTGCCAGCAGCGCTAGCGGGAGTCTCTTCAATGAGCAGTTCTTC
D: TRBD2
size: -
length: 15
V: TRBV9
J: TRBJ2-1

CDR3: CASSLRQGGTGELFF
DNA: TGTGCCAGTAGTCTCCGACAGGGCGGCACCGGGGAGCTGTTTTTT
D: TRBD1
size: -
length: 15
V: TRBV19
J: TRBJ2-2

CDR3: CASSLWATGGRETQYF
DNA: TGTGCCAGCAGTTTATGGGCTACAGGGGGACGAGAGACCCAGTACTTC
D: TRBD1
size: once
length: 16
V: TRBV27
J: TRBJ2-5

CDR3: CASSVTYEQYF
DNA: TGTGCCAGCAGTGTGACATACGAGCAGTACTTC
D: -
size: -
length: 11
V: TRBV25-1
J: TRBJ2-7

CDR3: CASSLGSGDNEQFF
DNA: TGTGCCAGCAGCTTAGGATCGGGGGACAATGAGCAGTTCTTC
D: -
size: -
length: 14
V: TRBV7-9
J: TRBJ2-1

CDR3: CASSQAGGITEAFF
DNA: TGTGCCAGCAGCCAAGCTGGGGGCATCACTGAAGCTTTCTTT
D: -
size: -
length: 14
V: TRBV3-1/TRBV3-2
J: TRBJ1-1

CDR3: CASSFNRDAFF
DNA: TGTGCCAGCAGCTTTAACAGGGATGCTTTCTTT
D: -
size: -
length: 11
V: TRBV7-2
J: TRBJ1-1

CDR3: CASSTRLGLGDYEQYF
DNA: TGTGCCAGCAGCACGCGACTGGGTCTGGGAGACTACGAGCAGTACTTC
D: -
size: -
length: 16
V: TRBV3-1/TRBV3-2
J: TRBJ2-7

CDR3: CASTSDRGRGWFF
DNA: TGTGCCAGCACGTCCGACAGGGGGCGAGGTTGGTTCTTC
D: TRBD1
size: once
length: 13
V: TRBV25-1
J: TRBJ2-1

CDR3: CASSGREVTGELFF
DNA: TGTGCCAGTTCCGGGCGGGAGGTTACCGGGGAGCTGTTTTTT
D: TRBD2
size: -
length: 14
V: TRBV6-5
J: TRBJ2-2

CDR3: CASSVGGRGTYNEQFF
DNA: TGTGCCAGCAGCGTAGGCGGGAGGGGGACTTACAATGAGCAGTTCTTC
D: TRBD2
size: -
length: 16
V: TRBV9
J: TRBJ2-1

CDR3: CASSPPEQVGGYTF
DNA: TGTGCCAGCTCACCACCCGAACAGGTGGGTGGCTACACCTTC
D: -
size: -
length: 14
V: TRBV18
J: TRBJ1-2

CDR3: CASSLTGQGTDTQYF
DNA: TGTGCCAGCAGCTTAACGGGACAGGGAACAGATACGCAGTATTTT
D: TRBD1
size: -
length: 15
V: TRBV7-3
J: TRBJ2-3

CDR3: CSVPGGGSNEKLFF
DNA: TGCAGCGTTCCCGGGGGGGGTTCCAATGAAAAACTGTTTTTT
D: -
size: -
length: 14
V: TRBV29-1
J: TRBJ1-4

CDR3: CASGSGPDTQYF
DNA: TGCGCCAGCGGGAGTGGACCAGATACGCAGTATTTT
D: -
size: -
length: 12
V: TRBV10-2
J: TRBJ2-3

CDR3: CASLLAGVGADTQYF
DNA: TGTGCCAGCTTACTAGCGGGAGTTGGTGCAGATACGCAGTATTTT
D: TRBD2
size: -
length: 15
V: TRBV2
J: TRBJ2-3

CDR3: CASSPGTSGATDTQYF
DNA: TGCGCCAGCAGCCCAGGGACTAGCGGAGCCACAGATACGCAGTATTTT
D: TRBD2
size: -
length: 16
V: TRBV4-3
J: TRBJ2-3

CDR3: CASSPPEGGSLYEQYF
DNA: TGTGCCAGCTCACCACCGGAAGGGGGCAGCCTCTACGAGCAGTACTTC
D: TRBD1
size: -
length: 16
V: TRBV18
J: TRBJ2-7